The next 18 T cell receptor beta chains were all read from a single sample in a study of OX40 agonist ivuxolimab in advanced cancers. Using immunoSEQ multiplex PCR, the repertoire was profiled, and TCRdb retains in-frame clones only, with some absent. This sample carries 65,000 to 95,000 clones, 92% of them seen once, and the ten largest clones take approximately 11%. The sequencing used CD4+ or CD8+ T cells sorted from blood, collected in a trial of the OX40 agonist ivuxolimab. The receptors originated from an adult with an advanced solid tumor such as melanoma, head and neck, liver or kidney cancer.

The CDR3 nucleotides are TGTGCCAGCAGCTCCGGGACGGAATACACAGATACGCAGTATTTT. This sequence encodes CASSSGTEYTDTQYF. The chain links TRBV7-9 to TRBJ2-3; D possibly uses TRBD1 or TRBD2 (5 bases each). The CDR3 extends over 15 amino acids. Germline values: CDR1 SEHNR, CDR2 FQNEAQ (reference sequence). Between the trimmed V and J ends, which lost 4 bases and 2 bases, there was a span of 13 bases.

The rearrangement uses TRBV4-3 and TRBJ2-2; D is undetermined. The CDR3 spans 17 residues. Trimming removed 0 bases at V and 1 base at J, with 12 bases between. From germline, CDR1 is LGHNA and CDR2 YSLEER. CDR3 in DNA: TGCGCCAGCAGCCAAGATACCAGCCTCGGGAACACCGGGGAGCTGTTTTTT. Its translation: CASSQDTSLGNTGELFF.

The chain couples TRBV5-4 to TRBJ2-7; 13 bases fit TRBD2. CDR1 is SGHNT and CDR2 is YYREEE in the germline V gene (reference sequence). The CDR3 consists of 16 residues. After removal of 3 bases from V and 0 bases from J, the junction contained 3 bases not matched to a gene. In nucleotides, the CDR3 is TGTGCCAGCAGCTGGGGACTAGCGGGGAGCTCCTACGAGCAGTACTTC. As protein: CASSWGLAGSSYEQYF.

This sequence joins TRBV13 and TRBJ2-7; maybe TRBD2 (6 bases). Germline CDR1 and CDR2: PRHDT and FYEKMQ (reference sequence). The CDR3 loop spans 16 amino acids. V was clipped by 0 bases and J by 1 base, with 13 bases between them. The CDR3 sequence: CASSLGVAESSYEQYF. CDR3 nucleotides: TGTGCCAGCAGCTTAGGGGTAGCGGAAAGTTCCTACGAGCAGTACTTC.

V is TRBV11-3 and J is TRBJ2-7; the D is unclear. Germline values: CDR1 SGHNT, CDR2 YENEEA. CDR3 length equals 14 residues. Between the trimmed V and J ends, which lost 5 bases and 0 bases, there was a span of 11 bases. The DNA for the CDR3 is TGTGCCAGCAGCCCCCGGTGGGGCTCCTACGAGCAGTACTTC. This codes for CASSPRWGSYEQYF.

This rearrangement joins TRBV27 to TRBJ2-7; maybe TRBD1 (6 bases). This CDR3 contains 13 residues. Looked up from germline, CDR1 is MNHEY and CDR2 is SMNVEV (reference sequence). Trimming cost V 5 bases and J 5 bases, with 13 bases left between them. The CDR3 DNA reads TGTGCCAGCAGTCTACAGGGTCCCCACGAGCAGTACTTC. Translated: CASSLQGPHEQYF.

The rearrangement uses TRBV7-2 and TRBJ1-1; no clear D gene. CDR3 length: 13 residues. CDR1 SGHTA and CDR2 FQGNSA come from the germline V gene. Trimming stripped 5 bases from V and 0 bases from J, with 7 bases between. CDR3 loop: CASSPSLNTEAFF. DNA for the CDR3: TGTGCCAGCAGCCCCTCCTTGAACACTGAAGCTTTCTTT.

The CDR3 here is CASSLADRGALGNEQFF. CDR3 bases: TGTGCCAGCAGCTTAGCCGACCGGGGGGCGCTGGGCAATGAGCAGTTCTTC. The gene calls are TRBV7-6 and TRBJ2-1; TRBD2 is a possible D gene (7 bases). V dropped 0 bases and J dropped 6 bases, with 18 bases sitting between them. This CDR3 has 17 residues. The germline CDR1 and CDR2 sequences are SGHVS and FNYEAQ.

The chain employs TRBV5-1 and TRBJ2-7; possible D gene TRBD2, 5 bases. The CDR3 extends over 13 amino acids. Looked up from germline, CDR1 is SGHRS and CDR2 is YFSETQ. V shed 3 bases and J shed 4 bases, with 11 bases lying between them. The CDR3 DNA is TGCGCCAGCAGCTCCGGGGTAGGTTACGAGCAGTACTTC. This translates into CASSSGVGYEQYF. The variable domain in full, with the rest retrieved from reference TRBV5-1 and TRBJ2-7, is KAGVTQTPRYLIKTRGQQVTLSCSPISGHRSVSWYQQTPGQGLQFLFEYFSETQRNKGNFPGRFSGRQFSNSRSEMNVSTLELGDSALYLCASSSGVGYEQYFGPGTRLTVT.

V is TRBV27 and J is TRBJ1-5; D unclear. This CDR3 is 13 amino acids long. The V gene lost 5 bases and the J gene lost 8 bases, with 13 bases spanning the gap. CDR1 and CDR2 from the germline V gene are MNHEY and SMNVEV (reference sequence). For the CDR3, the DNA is TGTGCCAGCAGTAGAGGTGCCCCGGAGCCCCAGCATTTT. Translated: CASSRGAPEPQHF.

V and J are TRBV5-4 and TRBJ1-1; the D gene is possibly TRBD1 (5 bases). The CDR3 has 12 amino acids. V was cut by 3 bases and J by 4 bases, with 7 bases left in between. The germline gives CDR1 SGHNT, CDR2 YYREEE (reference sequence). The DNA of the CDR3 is TGTGCCAGCAGCTCCGGGGGCACTGAAGCTTTCTTT. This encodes CASSSGGTEAFF.

This CDR3 reads CASSLGDRDTQYF. CDR3 bases: TGTGCCAGCAGCTTGGGGGACAGGGATACGCAGTATTTT. The rearrangement uses TRBV5-5 and TRBJ2-3, with 8 bases lining up with TRBD1. CDR1 and CDR2 (germline): SGHKS, YYEKEE (reference sequence). The V gene end was trimmed by 0 bases and the J gene end by 6 bases; junction bases not matched to a gene: 0. The CDR3 length is 13 residues. Drawing the rest from reference TRBV5-5 and TRBJ2-3, the complete variable domain is DAGVTQSPTHLIKTRGQQVTLRCSPISGHKSVSWYQQVLGQGPQFIFQYYEKEERGRGNFPDRFSARQFPNYSSELNVNALLLGDSALYLCASSLGDRDTQYFGPGTRLTVL.

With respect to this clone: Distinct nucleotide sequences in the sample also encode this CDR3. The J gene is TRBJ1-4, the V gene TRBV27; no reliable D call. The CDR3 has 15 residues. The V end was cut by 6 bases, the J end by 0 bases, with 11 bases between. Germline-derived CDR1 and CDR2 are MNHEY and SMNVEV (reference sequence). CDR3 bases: TGTGCCAGCAGCTTTATCGGGGCAACTAATGAAAAACTGTTTTTT. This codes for CASSFIGATNEKLFF.

Here the CDR3 reads CASRMGNYYEQYF. The DNA for the CDR3 is TGCGCCAGCAGGATGGGCAACTACTACGAGCAGTACTTC. The rearrangement links TRBV5-1 to TRBJ2-7; D unclear. The CDR3 is 13 residues long. Per germline, CDR1 SGHRS and CDR2 YFSETQ. With 5 bases removed from V and 3 bases from J, the gap between germline ends came to 12 bases.

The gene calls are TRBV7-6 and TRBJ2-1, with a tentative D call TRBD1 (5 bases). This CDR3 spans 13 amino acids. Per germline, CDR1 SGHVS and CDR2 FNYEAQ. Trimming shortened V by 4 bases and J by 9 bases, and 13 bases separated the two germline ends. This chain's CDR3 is CASSSNPRGEQFF. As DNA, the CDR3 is TGTGCCAGCAGCTCAAACCCAAGGGGTGAGCAGTTCTTC.

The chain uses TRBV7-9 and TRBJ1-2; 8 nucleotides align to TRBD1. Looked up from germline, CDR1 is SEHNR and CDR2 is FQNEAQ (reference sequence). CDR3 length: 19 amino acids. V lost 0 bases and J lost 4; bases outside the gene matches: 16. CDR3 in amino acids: CASSLAGLAGGPLGYGYTF. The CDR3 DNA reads TGTGCCAGCAGCTTAGCAGGTTTGGCAGGGGGCCCGCTGGGCTATGGCTACACCTTC.

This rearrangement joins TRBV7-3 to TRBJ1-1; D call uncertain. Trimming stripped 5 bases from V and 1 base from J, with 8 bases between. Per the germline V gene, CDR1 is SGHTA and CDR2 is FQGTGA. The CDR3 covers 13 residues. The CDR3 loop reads CASSARQNTEAFF. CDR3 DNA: TGTGCCAGCAGCGCAAGACAGAACACTGAAGCTTTCTTT.

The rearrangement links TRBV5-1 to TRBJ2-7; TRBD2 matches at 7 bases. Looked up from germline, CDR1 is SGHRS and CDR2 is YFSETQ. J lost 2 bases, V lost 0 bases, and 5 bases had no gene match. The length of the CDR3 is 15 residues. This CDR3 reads CASSLVGTNTYEQYF. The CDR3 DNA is TGCGCCAGCAGCTTGGTAGGGACTAATACCTACGAGCAGTACTTC.